The rows below give T cell receptor beta chains drawn from one sample of a study of T cells in Graves' hyperthyroidism and ophthalmopathy. TCRdb re-called the multiplex PCR reads with MiXCR, one entry per CDR3 protein. The data show around 500,000 distinct CDR3 sequences, under 25% seen once. The material sequenced was blood. The receptors originated from a woman between 65 and 79 years old with Graves' ophthalmopathy. Each CDR3 is given with its conserved first and last residue. The order of the fields is clone size, D gene, V gene, J gene, CDR3 protein, CDR3 DNA. D genes are given only for firm matches. Not all rows give a size; the values are once, few, many and, for expanded clones, a class.

>few|.|TRBV12-3/TRBV12-4|TRBJ1-1
CASSPDPSGAFF
TGTGCCAGCAGCCCGGACCCCAGTGGAGCTTTCTTT
>.|TRBD2|TRBV3-1|TRBJ2-2
CASSHSLAGGNTGELFF
TGTGCCAGCAGCCATAGCCTAGCGGGCGGAAACACCGGGGAGCTGTTTTTT
>.|.|TRBV19|TRBJ1-6
CASSIGYGQRQTNSPLHF
TGTGCCAGTAGTATAGGATACGGACAGCGACAAACTAATTCACCCCTCCACTTT
>.|.|TRBV7-6|TRBJ1-1
CASSLWGGPPPVIVNTEAFF
TGTGCCAGCAGCTTATGGGGCGGGCCCCCCCCAGTCATCGTGAACACTGAAGCTTTCTTT
>.|.|TRBV5-5|TRBJ1-5
CASSSTGLGPQHF
TGTGCCAGCAGCTCCACGGGGCTGGGGCCCCAGCATTTT
>.|TRBD2|TRBV2|TRBJ2-1
CASSPPSGRRPLYNEQFF
TGTGCCAGCAGTCCGCCTAGCGGGAGGAGACCCCTCTACAATGAGCAGTTCTTC
>many|TRBD2|TRBV12-3/TRBV12-4|TRBJ2-7
CASSLGGLVYEQYF
TGTGCCAGCAGTTTGGGGGGACTAGTTTACGAGCAGTACTTC
>.|.|TRBV10-3|TRBJ1-5
CAISEGTIGQPQHF
TGTGCCATCAGTGAGGGTACAATCGGTCAGCCCCAGCATTTT
>many|TRBD2|TRBV27|TRBJ2-1
CASSSWTSGYNEQFF
TGTGCCAGCAGTTCCTGGACTAGCGGATACAATGAGCAGTTCTTC
>.|TRBD1|TRBV4-1|TRBJ1-1
CASSKRQGLMNTEAFF
TGCGCCAGCAGCAAACGACAGGGCCTCATGAACACTGAAGCTTTCTTT
>.|TRBD2|TRBV7-2|TRBJ2-1
CASSLAGGPRNEQFF
TGTGCCAGCAGCCTAGCGGGAGGGCCCCGAAATGAGCAGTTCTTC
>many|TRBD2|TRBV3-1|TRBJ2-1
CASSHLAGAYNEQFF
TGTGCCAGCAGCCATCTAGCGGGAGCCTACAATGAGCAGTTCTTC
>.|TRBD1|TRBV18|TRBJ2-5
CASSPPGTVQETQYF
TGTGCCAGCTCACCACCCGGGACAGTTCAAGAGACCCAGTACTTC
>many|.|TRBV12-3/TRBV12-4|TRBJ1-5
CASRPDGYTPQHF
TGTGCCAGCAGACCGGACGGGTATACGCCCCAGCATTTT
>.|.|TRBV6-1|TRBJ1-2
CASRFKPSSNYGYTF
TGTGCCAGCAGATTCAAACCCTCTTCTAACTATGGCTACACCTTC
>.|.|TRBV6-5|TRBJ1-3
CASSYSPDFGNTIYF
TGTGCCAGCAGTTACTCCCCAGACTTCGGAAACACCATATATTTT
>.|TRBD1|TRBV7-2|TRBJ1-2
CGSSPDRNYGDTF
TGTGGCAGCAGCCCGGACAGGAACTATGGCGACACCTTC
>.|.|TRBV19|TRBJ2-3
CASSIVGGADTQYF
TGTGCCAGTAGTATAGTGGGGGGAGCAGATACGCAGTATTTT
>.|TRBD2|TRBV20-1|TRBJ2-5
CSASWYSEGGMETQYF
TGCAGTGCTAGCTGGTATTCGGAGGGAGGGATGGAGACCCAGTACTTC
>many|.|TRBV7-7|TRBJ2-3
CASSLYRTDTQYF
TGTGCTAGCAGCTTATATAGGACAGATACGCAGTATTTT
>.|.|TRBV30|TRBJ2-1
CAWSVGWFNEQFF
TGTGCCTGGAGTGTAGGGTGGTTCAATGAGCAGTTCTTC
>.|.|TRBV7-2|TRBJ2-1
CASSQITSLFNEQFF
TGTGCCAGCAGCCAAATCACTAGTCTGTTCAATGAGCAGTTCTTC
>.|.|TRBV3-1|TRBJ1-2
CASSQPAASNYGYTF
TGTGCCAGCAGCCAACCAGCAGCATCTAACTATGGCTACACCTTC
>.|TRBD1|TRBV20-1|TRBJ1-2
CSAHQGAGNYGYTF
TGCAGTGCCCATCAGGGGGCTGGTAACTATGGCTACACCTTC
>many|TRBD1|TRBV6-1|TRBJ2-1
CASRTDRGLWNEQFF
TGTGCCAGCAGGACCGACAGGGGGCTTTGGAATGAGCAGTTCTTC
>.|TRBD2|TRBV20-1|TRBJ2-1
CSARRDSGTVNEQFF
TGCAGTGCTAGACGTGATAGCGGGACCGTCAATGAGCAGTTCTTC
>many|.|TRBV6-1|TRBJ1-5
CASLEGYDNQPQHF
TGTGCCAGCCTGGAAGGGTATGACAATCAGCCCCAGCATTTT
>many|.|TRBV28|TRBJ2-5
CASTLGRIETQYF
TGTGCCAGCACCCTTGGTCGGATAGAGACCCAGTACTTC
>.|TRBD1|TRBV7-2|TRBJ1-6
CASSYRGKNSPLHF
TGTGCCAGCAGCTACAGGGGAAAGAATTCACCCCTCCACTTT
>.|.|TRBV12-3/TRBV12-4|TRBJ2-3
CASSFSSSKDTQYF
TGTGCCAGCAGTTTTTCCAGTTCCAAGGATACGCAGTATTTT
>few|TRBD2|TRBV20-1|TRBJ2-5
CSARRLAAETQYF
TGCAGTGCTAGAAGACTAGCGGCAGAGACCCAGTACTTC
>.|TRBD2|TRBV6-1|TRBJ2-1
CASQPNRLAGGGGQFF
TGTGCCAGCCAGCCGAATCGACTAGCGGGAGGTGGAGGGCAGTTCTTC
>many|.|TRBV7-2|TRBJ2-5
CASSRGFQETQYF
TGTGCCAGCAGCCGAGGGTTCCAAGAGACCCAGTACTTC
>once|TRBD2|TRBV11-2|TRBJ2-7
CASSRGGSYEQCF
TGTGCCAGCAGCCGGGGGGGGTCCTACGAGCAGTGCTTC
>.|TRBD1|TRBV29-1|TRBJ2-1
CSVTGGNAYNEQFF
TGCAGCGTTACAGGGGGAAACGCCTACAATGAGCAGTTCTTC
>.|.|TRBV12-3/TRBV12-4|TRBJ2-5
CASSSGPPRQETQYF
TGTGCCAGCAGCTCGGGACCACCACGTCAAGAGACCCAGTACTTC
>many|TRBD2|TRBV20-1|TRBJ2-3
CSASRTSGLTDTQYF
TGCAGTGCTTCTAGGACTAGCGGGCTCACAGATACGCAGTATTTT
>.|.|TRBV30|TRBJ2-5
CAWGLETQYF
TGTGCCTGGGGTCTAGAGACCCAGTACTTC
>.|.|TRBV14|TRBJ1-2
CASSPQVFGGYTF
TGTGCCAGCAGCCCGCAGGTCTTTGGGGGCTACACCTTC
>many|TRBD2|TRBV7-9|TRBJ2-1
CASSPSGTSGGNEQFF
TGTGCCAGCAGCCCATCCGGGACTAGCGGGGGAAATGAGCAGTTCTTC
>.|TRBD2|TRBV20-1|TRBJ2-3
CSAGAAGGNTDTQYF
TGCAGTGCTGGGGCAGCGGGAGGCAACACAGATACGCAGTATTTT
>many|TRBD1|TRBV6-1|TRBJ2-1
CASRGRDSTYNEQFF
TGTGCCAGCAGAGGCCGGGACAGCACCTACAATGAGCAGTTCTTC
>many|.|TRBV19|TRBJ2-1
CATEGPGPNEQFF
TGTGCCACCGAGGGCCCTGGGCCAAATGAGCAGTTCTTC
>.|TRBD1|TRBV30|TRBJ1-5
CAWSKGQGEQPQHF
TGTGCCTGGAGTAAGGGACAGGGAGAACAGCCCCAGCATTTT
>few|.|TRBV28|TRBJ1-2
CASSLAGTLDNYGYTF
TGTGCCAGCAGTTTAGCTGGGACACTAGATAACTATGGCTACACCTTC
>few|.|TRBV9|TRBJ2-5
CASSVDLPDQTQYF
TGTGCCAGCAGCGTAGATCTCCCAGACCAGACCCAGTACTTC
>.|.|TRBV3-1|TRBJ2-3
CASSHRDTQYF
TGTGCCAGCAGCCATCGGGATACGCAGTATTTT
>many|TRBD2|TRBV2|TRBJ2-1
CATSRLAGVNEQFF
TGTGCCACCTCAAGGCTAGCGGGAGTAAATGAGCAGTTCTTC
>.|TRBD2|TRBV10-3|TRBJ2-3
CAAAGGTDTQYF
TGTGCCGCAGCGGGGGGCACAGATACGCAGTATTTT
>.|TRBD1|TRBV4-2|TRBJ1-1
CASSQKTGTLNTEAFF
TGTGCCAGCAGCCAAAAGACAGGGACGTTGAACACTGAAGCTTTCTTT
>.|.|TRBV19|TRBJ1-6
CASSGLFPPLHF
TGTGCCAGTAGTGGACTTTTCCCACCCCTCCACTTT
>.|.|TRBV4-3|TRBJ1-3
CASSRLLGQTALGNTIYF
TGCGCCAGCAGCCGACTGCTGGGGCAGACCGCTCTGGGAAACACCATATATTTT
>few|TRBD1|TRBV6-2/TRBV6-3|TRBJ2-7
CASSGQGAGEQYF
TGTGCCAGCAGCGGACAGGGGGCAGGCGAGCAGTACTTC
>many|.|TRBV7-2|TRBJ1-3
CASSLVETASGNTIYF
TGTGCCAGCAGCCTAGTGGAGACAGCCTCTGGAAACACCATATATTTT
>.|.|TRBV5-4|TRBJ1-1
CASSFRGRSGTEAFF
TGTGCCAGCAGCTTCCGGGGGCGCTCGGGCACTGAAGCTTTCTTT